The next 15 T cell receptor beta chains were all read from a single sample in a study of early T cells in non-severe SARS-CoV-2 infection. TCRdb re-derived calls from the 5' RACE reads in MiXCR, one entry per CDR3 protein. The sample shows some 87,000 distinct CDR3 sequences, about 12% of them seen only once. The sample comprised whole blood. The receptors stem from an adult who was a healthcare worker with PCR-confirmed SARS-CoV-2 infection or an uninfected control (not recorded which).

This clonotype showed up many times. The chain carries TRBV20-1 and TRBJ1-5, with a possible D match to TRBD1 (6 bases). Germline V gene data show CDR1 as DFQATT and CDR2 as SNEGSKA (reference sequence). V lost 2 bases and J lost 3, with 14 bases in between. The CDR3 totals 15 residues. The CDR3 DNA reads as TGCAGTGCTAGAACCGGGGGGGCAACCAATCAGCCCCAGCATTTT. Its protein product is CSARTGGATNQPQHF.

This clonotype was counted ten times or more. The V and J genes are TRBV24-1 and TRBJ2-5; the D gene is possibly TRBD1 (6 bases). This CDR3 is 13 amino acids long. The V gene's germline CDR1 is KGHDR and CDR2 SFDVKD. Trimming cost V 12 bases and J 5 bases, with 18 bases left between them. The CDR3 region has the DNA TGTGCCGCACAGAGACAGGCCCGGGAGACCCAGTACTTC. It translates to CAAQRQARETQYF.

There are many counts of this clonotype. The chain has TRBV5-6 and TRBJ1-5, with TRBD1 as a possible D gene (6 bases). CDR1 and CDR2 from the germline V gene are SGHDT and YYEEEE. Trimming stripped 0 bases from V and 2 bases from J, with 6 bases between. The CDR3 consists of 14 residues. This chain's CDR3 is CASSLAGGNQPQHF. The CDR3 DNA reads as TGTGCCAGCAGCTTGGCAGGGGGCAATCAGCCCCAGCATTTT.

At least ten counts were recorded for this clonotype. V usage is TRBV9 and J usage is TRBJ1-3; D possibly corresponds to TRBD1 (6 bases). V dropped 0 bases and J dropped 3 bases, with 7 bases sitting between them. The CDR3 is 14 amino acids. In germline, CDR1 is SGDLS, CDR2 YYNGEE. The DNA of the CDR3 is TGTGCCAGCAGCGTAGCAGGGGATGGAAACACCATATATTTT. The encoded protein is CASSVAGDGNTIYF.

The chain employs TRBV10-2 and TRBJ2-3, with no clear D. This CDR3 contains 13 residues. Germline V gives CDR1 WSHSY, CDR2 SAAADI. Trimming left V 2 bases short and J 10 bases short, with 13 bases between. CDR3 DNA sequence: TGCGCCAGCAGTGAGGGAAGGGCCGGTCCGCAGTATTTT. Translation gives CASSEGRAGPQYF.

The chain is built from TRBV29-1 and TRBJ1-2, with D perhaps TRBD1 (5 bases). V lost 8 bases to trimming and J lost 3 bases, with 16 bases between them. Germline assignment: CDR1 SQVTM and CDR2 ANQGSEA. The CDR3 totals 13 residues. The CDR3 here is CSSYGGGDYGYTF. In nucleotides, the CDR3 is TGCAGCTCTTATGGCGGGGGGGACTATGGCTACACCTTC.

This clonotype was counted many times. J is TRBJ2-1 and V is TRBV7-3, with TRBD2 matching 13 bases. The V gene's germline CDR1 is SGHTA and CDR2 FQGTGA. After removal of 3 bases from V and 4 bases from J, the junction contained 6 bases not matched to a gene. This CDR3 has 17 residues. This CDR3 reads CASSFEMTSGRYNEQFF. The DNA for the CDR3 is TGTGCCAGCAGCTTCGAAATGACTAGCGGGAGGTACAATGAGCAGTTCTTC.

This chain connects TRBV18 to TRBJ2-7; 9 bases align to TRBD2. This CDR3 is 14 amino acids long. J gave up 7 bases and V 2 bases, and 6 bases lay outside the gene matches. Germline V gene data show CDR1 as KGHSH and CDR2 as LQKENI. CDR3 residues: CASSPGGGAPEQYF. In nucleotides, the CDR3 is TGTGCCAGCTCACCAGGCGGGGGGGCCCCGGAGCAGTACTTC.

The chain uses TRBV24-1 and TRBJ2-1, with 8 bases matching TRBD2. CDR1 and CDR2 from the germline V gene are KGHDR and SFDVKD. The CDR3 sequence is 15 residues long. After removal of 7 bases from V and 4 bases from J, the junction contained 8 bases not matched to a gene. The CDR3 coding sequence is TGTGCCACCAGCGACCCCAGCGGGAGTTACAATGAGCAGTTCTTC. This gives the protein CATSDPSGSYNEQFF.

A few counts support this clonotype. The rearrangement links TRBV28 to TRBJ2-3, with 10 bases identical to TRBD2. V gave up 8 bases and J gave up 6 bases; unmatched junction bases: 8. The CDR3 is made up of 14 amino acids. The germline V gene encodes CDR1 MDHEN and CDR2 SYDVKM. DNA of the CDR3: TGTGCCAGCCGATTTAGCGGGGGGAGGGATACGCAGTATTTT. Its protein product is CASRFSGGRDTQYF.

In its sample, this clonotype was seen many times. This chain links TRBV2 with TRBJ1-1; D not certain. Germline assignment: CDR1 SNHLY and CDR2 FYNNEI. This CDR3 is 15 amino acids long. V gave up 6 bases and J gave up 2 bases, with 16 bases separating them. The CDR3 sequence is CASRMSSAINTEAFF. In DNA form, the CDR3 reads TGTGCCAGCAGGATGTCGAGCGCCATTAACACTGAAGCTTTCTTT.

This clonotype was counted only a few times. The rearrangement links TRBV5-1 to TRBJ1-1; 7 nucleotides align to TRBD1. Unmatched junction bases numbered 8, after V lost 4 bases and J lost 8 bases. The CDR3 is 13 amino acids. Germline CDR1 SGHRS, CDR2 YFSETQ. This CDR3 reads CASSRTLQGEAFF. The CDR3 DNA follows: TGCGCCAGCAGCCGAACTTTACAGGGGGAAGCTTTCTTT.

In this sample, this clonotype turned up many times. The CDR3 sequence is CASSLEPNQETQYF. CDR3 coding DNA: TGTGCCAGCAGCTTGGAACCGAACCAAGAGACCCAGTACTTC. The V call is TRBV5-6, the J call TRBJ2-5; D unclear. CDR1 is SGHDT, CDR2 YYEEEE, per germline. V lost 0 bases and J lost 0, with 6 bases in between. There are 14 residues in the CDR3.

J is TRBJ2-5 and V is TRBV11-1; 11 bases agree with TRBD2. The ends lost 0 bases at V and 1 base at J; junction bases unmatched: 1. This CDR3 spans 16 amino acids. The germline V gene has CDR1 SGHAT and CDR2 FQDESV (reference sequence). The CDR3 sequence is CASSLALAGGQETQYF. The CDR3 nucleotides are TGTGCCAGCAGCTTAGCGCTAGCGGGGGGCCAAGAGACCCAGTACTTC.

The chain combines TRBV5-1 with TRBJ2-1; D not certain. V lost 4 bases to trimming and J lost 6 bases, with 14 bases between them. This CDR3 has 14 residues. Germline CDR1 reads SGHRS; CDR2 reads YFSETQ. The CDR3 nucleotides read TGCGCCAGCAGCCCGGCAGTCATCTCCAATGAGCAGTTCTTC. Its protein product is CASSPAVISNEQFF.